What follows is one T cell receptor beta chain and its context. Treatment here: some 19 received Ad26.COV2.S at low or high dose, single or two shots; 5 received placebo; per-sample allocation not given. Each sample was drawn 63 days after the first injection (of vaccine or placebo). The length of the CDR3 is 17 residues. The germline CDR1 and CDR2 sequences are LNHDA and SQIVND (reference sequence). The V segment lost 7 bases and the J segment 4 bases; nucleotides outside the gene matches: 14. Using immunoSEQ multiplex PCR, the repertoire was profiled, and TCRdb retains in-frame clones only, with some absent. The table includes around 450,000 clones, 90% detected once. The sample is drawn from a study of Ad26.COV2.S vaccination and SARS-CoV-2 variants.

The V call is TRBV19, the J call TRBJ1-3; 9 bases match TRBD1. The receptor comes from a person aged 18-60 years who received the Ad26.COV2.S COVID-19 vaccine or a placebo. The sample here was peripheral blood, taken in a trial of Ad26.COV2.S vaccine versus placebo. CDR3 protein: CASIPGGQGFGGNTIYF. CDR3 nucleotides: TGTGCCAGTATCCCTGGGGGACAGGGTTTTGGAGGAAACACCATATATTTT.